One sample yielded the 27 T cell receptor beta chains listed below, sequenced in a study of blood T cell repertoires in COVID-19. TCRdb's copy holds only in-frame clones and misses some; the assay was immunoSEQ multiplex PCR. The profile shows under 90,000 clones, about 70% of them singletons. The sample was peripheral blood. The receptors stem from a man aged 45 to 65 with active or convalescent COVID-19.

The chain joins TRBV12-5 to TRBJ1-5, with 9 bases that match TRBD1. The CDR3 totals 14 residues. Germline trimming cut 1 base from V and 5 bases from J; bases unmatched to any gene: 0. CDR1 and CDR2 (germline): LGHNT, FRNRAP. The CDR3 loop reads CASGLGTGDQPQHF. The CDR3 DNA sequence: TGTGCTAGTGGTTTGGGGACAGGGGATCAGCCCCAGCATTTT.

The CDR3 bases are TGTGCCAGTGGGCCGGACAGCGCCTACGAGCAGTACTTC. It codes for CASGPDSAYEQYF. This chain joins TRBV9 and TRBJ2-7; possible D gene TRBD1, 6 bases. CDR1 and CDR2 (germline): SGDLS, YYNGEE. Deletions cut 8 bases from V and 2 bases from J, with 14 bases between. CDR3 size: 13 residues. Together with reference TRBV9 and TRBJ2-7, the CDR3 gives the full variable domain: DSGVTQTPKHLITATGQRVTLRCSPRSGDLSVYWYQQSLDQGLQFLIQYYNGEERAKGNILERFSAQQFPDLHSELNLSSLELGDSALYFCASGPDSAYEQYFGPGTRLTVT.

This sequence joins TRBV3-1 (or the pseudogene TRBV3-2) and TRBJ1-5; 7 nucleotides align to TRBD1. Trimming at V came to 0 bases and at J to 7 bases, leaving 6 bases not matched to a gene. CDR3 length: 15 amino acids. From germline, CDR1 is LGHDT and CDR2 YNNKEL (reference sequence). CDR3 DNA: TGTGCCAGCAGCCAAGAACAGGGGAGCGCCCAGCCCCAGCATTTT. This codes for CASSQEQGSAQPQHF.

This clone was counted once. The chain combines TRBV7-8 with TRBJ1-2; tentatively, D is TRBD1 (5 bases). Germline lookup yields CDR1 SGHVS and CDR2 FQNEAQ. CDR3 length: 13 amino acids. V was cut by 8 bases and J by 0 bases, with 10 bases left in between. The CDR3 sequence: CASGPGTNYGYTF. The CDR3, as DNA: TGTGCCAGCGGTCCAGGGACTAACTATGGCTACACCTTC.

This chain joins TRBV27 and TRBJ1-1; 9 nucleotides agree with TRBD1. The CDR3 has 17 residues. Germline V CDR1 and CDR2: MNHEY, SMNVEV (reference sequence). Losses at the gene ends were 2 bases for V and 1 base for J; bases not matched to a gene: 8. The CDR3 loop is CASSLNRGRDPNTEAFF. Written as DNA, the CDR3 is TGTGCCAGCAGTTTAAACAGGGGGCGCGACCCGAACACTGAAGCTTTCTTT.

This CDR3 is CASSLQVGGYGYTF. CDR3 in DNA: TGTGCCAGCAGCCTCCAGGTGGGAGGCTATGGCTACACCTTC. The chain employs TRBV5-4 and TRBJ1-2; D uncertain. The V gene lost 4 bases and the J gene lost 4 bases, with 14 bases spanning the gap. This CDR3 is built from 14 residues. CDR1 SGHNT and CDR2 YYREEE come from the germline V gene (reference sequence).

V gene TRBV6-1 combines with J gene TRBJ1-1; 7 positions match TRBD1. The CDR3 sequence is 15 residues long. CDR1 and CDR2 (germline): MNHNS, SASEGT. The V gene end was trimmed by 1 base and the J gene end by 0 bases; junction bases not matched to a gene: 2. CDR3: CASSEGDRMNTEAFF. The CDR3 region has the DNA TGTGCCAGCAGTGAAGGGGACAGAATGAACACTGAAGCTTTCTTT.

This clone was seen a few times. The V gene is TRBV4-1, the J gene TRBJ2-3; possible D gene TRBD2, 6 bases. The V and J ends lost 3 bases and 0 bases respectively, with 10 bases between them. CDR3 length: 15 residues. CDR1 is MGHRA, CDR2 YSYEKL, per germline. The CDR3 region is CASSQRDESTDTQYF. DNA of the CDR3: TGCGCCAGCAGCCAGCGGGACGAGAGCACAGATACGCAGTATTTT.

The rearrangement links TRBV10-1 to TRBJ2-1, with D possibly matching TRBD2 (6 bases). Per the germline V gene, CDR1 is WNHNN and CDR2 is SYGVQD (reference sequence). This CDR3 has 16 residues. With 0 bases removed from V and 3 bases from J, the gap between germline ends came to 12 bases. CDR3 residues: CASSESLAGFYNEQFF. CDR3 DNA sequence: TGCGCCAGCAGTGAGTCGTTGGCGGGGTTCTACAATGAGCAGTTCTTC.

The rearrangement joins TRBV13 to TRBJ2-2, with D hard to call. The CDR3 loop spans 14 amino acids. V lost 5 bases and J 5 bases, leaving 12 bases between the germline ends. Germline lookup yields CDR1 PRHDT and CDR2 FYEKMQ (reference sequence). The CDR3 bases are TGTGCCAGCAGCCCCGCAAGCTTTACCGGGGAGCTGTTTTTT. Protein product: CASSPASFTGELFF.

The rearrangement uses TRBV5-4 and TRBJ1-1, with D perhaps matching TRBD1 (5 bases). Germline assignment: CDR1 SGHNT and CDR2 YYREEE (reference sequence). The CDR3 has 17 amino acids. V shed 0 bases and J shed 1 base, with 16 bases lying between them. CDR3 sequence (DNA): TGTGCCAGCAGCTTGGATGGCTGGGGCAGACGGAACACTGAAGCTTTCTTT. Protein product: CASSLDGWGRRNTEAFF.

CDR3 amino acids: CASRPSGTAYGYTF. The CDR3 DNA reads TGTGCCAGCAGGCCCTCCGGGACAGCCTATGGCTACACCTTC. The V gene is TRBV2, the J gene TRBJ1-2; 7 bases are shared with TRBD1. V shed 6 bases, J shed 4 bases, and the junction held 8 bases outside the gene matches. CDR3 length: 14 residues. CDR1 SNHLY and CDR2 FYNNEI come from the germline V gene.

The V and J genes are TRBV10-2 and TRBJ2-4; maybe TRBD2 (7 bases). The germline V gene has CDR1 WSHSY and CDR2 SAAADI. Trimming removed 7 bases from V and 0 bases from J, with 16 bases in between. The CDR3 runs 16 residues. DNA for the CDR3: TGCGCCAGCAAGGAGGGGGGGGGCGTAGCCAAAAACATTCAGTACTTC. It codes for CASKEGGGVAKNIQYF.

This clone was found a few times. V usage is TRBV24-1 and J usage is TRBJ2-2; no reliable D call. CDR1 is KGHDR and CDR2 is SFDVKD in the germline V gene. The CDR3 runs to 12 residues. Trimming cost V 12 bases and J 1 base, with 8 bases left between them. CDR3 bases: TGTGCCTCACAAGAGAACACCGGGGAGCTGTTTTTT. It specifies CASQENTGELFF.

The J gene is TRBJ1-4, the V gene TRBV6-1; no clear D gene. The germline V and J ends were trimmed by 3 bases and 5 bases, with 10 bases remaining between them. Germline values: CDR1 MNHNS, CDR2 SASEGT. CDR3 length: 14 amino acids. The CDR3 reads CASSEAGSNEKLFF. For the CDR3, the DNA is TGTGCCAGCAGTGAGGCCGGGTCAAATGAAAAACTGTTTTTT.

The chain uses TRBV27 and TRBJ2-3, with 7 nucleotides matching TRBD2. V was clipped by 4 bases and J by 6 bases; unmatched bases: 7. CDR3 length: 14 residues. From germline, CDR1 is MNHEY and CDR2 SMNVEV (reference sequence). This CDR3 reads CASSSGTIGDTQYF. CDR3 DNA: TGTGCCAGCAGTTCCGGGACTATCGGGGATACGCAGTATTTT.

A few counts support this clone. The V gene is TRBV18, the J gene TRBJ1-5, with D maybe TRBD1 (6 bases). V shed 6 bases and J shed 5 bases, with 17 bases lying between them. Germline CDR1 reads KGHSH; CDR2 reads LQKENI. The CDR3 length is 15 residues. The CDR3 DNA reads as TGTGCCAGCTCGCAAAAAGGGGGGGCAGATCAGCCCCAGCATTTT. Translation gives CASSQKGGADQPQHF.

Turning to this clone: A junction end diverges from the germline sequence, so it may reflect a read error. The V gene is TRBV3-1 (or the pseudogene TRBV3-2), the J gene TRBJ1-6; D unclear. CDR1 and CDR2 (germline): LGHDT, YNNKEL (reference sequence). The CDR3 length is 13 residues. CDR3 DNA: TGTGCCAGCAGCCAAGATTGGGCAGGTCGTTTGCTCTTT. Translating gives CASSQDWAGRLLF.

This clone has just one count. CDR3: CASSQGRGRITEAFF. The CDR3, as DNA: TGCGCCAGCAGCCAGGGTAGGGGGCGAATCACTGAAGCTTTCTTT. The chain links TRBV4-1 to TRBJ1-1; 7 positions match TRBD1. The CDR3 contains 15 residues. The germline gives CDR1 MGHRA, CDR2 YSYEKL. The V gene end was trimmed by 3 bases and the J gene end by 4 bases; junction bases not matched to a gene: 8.

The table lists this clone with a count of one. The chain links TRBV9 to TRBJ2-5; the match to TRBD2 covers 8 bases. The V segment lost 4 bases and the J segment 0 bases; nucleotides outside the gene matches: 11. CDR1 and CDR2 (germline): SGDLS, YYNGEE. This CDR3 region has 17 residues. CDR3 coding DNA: TGTGCCAGCAGCTCAACTCTAGCGGGCCCGTACCAAGAGACCCAGTACTTC. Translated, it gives CASSSTLAGPYQETQYF.

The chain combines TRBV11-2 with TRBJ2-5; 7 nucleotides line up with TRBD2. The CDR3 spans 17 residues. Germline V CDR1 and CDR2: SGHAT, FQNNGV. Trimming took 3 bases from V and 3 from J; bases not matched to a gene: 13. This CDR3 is CASSFGRGDPREETQYF. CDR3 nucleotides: TGTGCCAGCAGCTTTGGGAGGGGAGACCCCCGGGAAGAGACCCAGTACTTC.

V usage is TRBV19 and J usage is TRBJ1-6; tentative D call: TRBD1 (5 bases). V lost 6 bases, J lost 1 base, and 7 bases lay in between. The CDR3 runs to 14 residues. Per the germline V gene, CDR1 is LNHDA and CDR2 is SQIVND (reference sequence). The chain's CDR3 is CASRRGSYNSPLHF. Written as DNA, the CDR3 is TGTGCCAGTAGAAGGGGATCCTATAATTCACCCCTCCACTTT.

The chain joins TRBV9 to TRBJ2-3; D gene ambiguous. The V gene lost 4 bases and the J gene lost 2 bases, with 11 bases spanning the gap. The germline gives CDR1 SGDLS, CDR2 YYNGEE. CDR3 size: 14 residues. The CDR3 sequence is CASSRSPPTDTQYF. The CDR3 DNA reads TGTGCCAGCAGCCGTAGCCCCCCCACAGATACGCAGTATTTT.

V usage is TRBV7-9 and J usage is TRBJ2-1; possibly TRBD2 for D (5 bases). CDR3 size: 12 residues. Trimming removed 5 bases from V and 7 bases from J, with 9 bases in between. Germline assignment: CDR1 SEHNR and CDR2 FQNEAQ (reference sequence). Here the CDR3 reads CASSKGRNEQFF. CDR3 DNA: TGTGCCAGCAGCAAAGGGAGAAATGAGCAGTTCTTC.

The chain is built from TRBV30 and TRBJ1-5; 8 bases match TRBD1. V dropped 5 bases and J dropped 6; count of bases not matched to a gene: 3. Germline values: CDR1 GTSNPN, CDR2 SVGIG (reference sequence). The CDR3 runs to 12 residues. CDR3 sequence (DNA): TGTGCCTGGGACAGGGGTCCTCAGCCCCAGCATTTT. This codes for CAWDRGPQPQHF. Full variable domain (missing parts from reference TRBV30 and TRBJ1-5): SQTIHQWPATLVQPVGSPLSLECTVEGTSNPNLYWYRQAAGRGLQLLFYSVGIGQISSEVPQNLSASRPQDRQFILSSKKLLLSDSGFYLCAWDRGPQPQHFGDGTRLSIL.

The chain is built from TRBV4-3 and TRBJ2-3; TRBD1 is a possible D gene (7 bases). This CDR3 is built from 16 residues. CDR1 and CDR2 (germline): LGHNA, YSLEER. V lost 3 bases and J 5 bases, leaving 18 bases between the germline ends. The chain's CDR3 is CASSHPPQGGRDTQYF. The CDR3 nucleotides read TGCGCCAGCAGCCATCCTCCCCAGGGGGGTCGAGATACGCAGTATTTT.

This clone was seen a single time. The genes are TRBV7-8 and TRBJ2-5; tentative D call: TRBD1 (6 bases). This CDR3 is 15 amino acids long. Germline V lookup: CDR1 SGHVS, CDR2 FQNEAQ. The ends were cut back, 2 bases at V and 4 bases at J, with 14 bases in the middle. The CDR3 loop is CASSLTGSSVETQYF. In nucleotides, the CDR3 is TGTGCCAGCAGCTTAACAGGGTCTAGTGTAGAGACCCAGTACTTC.